Each of the 14 T cell receptor beta chains below was sequenced from the same sample in a study of molecular identifiers for immune sequencing clone quantification. TCRdb used MiXCR to reprocess the PCR reads, holding one entry per CDR3 protein. The sample yields 300,000 to 350,000 distinct CDR3 sequences, around 21% seen once. The sample comprised naive CD8+ T cells from blood, with Jurkat cell RNA spiked in. Regarding subset: FACS-sorted CD8+CD4-CCR7+CD45RA+ naive T cells. These receptors came from a human donor in good health. Some libraries in this study had Jurkat cell RNA spiked in.

This clonotype was observed a few times. Germline is not matched at one junction end, which may reflect a read error. The chain joins TRBV5-1 to TRBJ2-7; D is possibly TRBD1 (5 bases). In germline, CDR1 is SGHRS, CDR2 YFSETQ. This CDR3 region has 14 residues. CDR3 DNA sequence: TGCGCCTGCAGCTTGGCAGGACAAACCTACGAGCAGTACTTC. Encoded protein: CACSLAGQTYEQYF.

In this sample, this clonotype turned up many times. The chain uses TRBV5-6 and TRBJ1-1; weak D call: TRBD1 (5 bases). The CDR3 totals 17 residues. The V and J ends lost 1 base and 0 bases respectively, with 16 bases between them. The germline V gene encodes CDR1 SGHDT and CDR2 YYEEEE. In DNA form, the CDR3 reads TGTGCCAGCAGCTTGTTCCAGGGCCTCTTGGTGAACACTGAAGCTTTCTTT. Its protein product is CASSLFQGLLVNTEAFF.

This clonotype was counted many times. The chain joins TRBV19 to TRBJ1-1, with a weak D call TRBD1 (5 bases). Trimming pared 1 base from V and 4 bases from J, leaving 10 bases between. CDR1 and CDR2 from the germline V gene are LNHDA and SQIVND (reference sequence). The CDR3 is 14 amino acids. This CDR3 is CASSIAQGFTEAFF. The CDR3 DNA follows: TGTGCCAGTAGTATAGCCCAGGGTTTCACTGAAGCTTTCTTT.

The chain recombines TRBV18 with TRBJ1-1; 8 positions agree with TRBD1. V trimming: 3 bases; J trimming: 2 bases; junction bases outside the gene matches: 11. The CDR3 length is 17 residues. CDR1 is KGHSH, CDR2 LQKENI, per germline. The CDR3: CASSPPRQGRANTEAFF. The CDR3 DNA follows: TGTGCCAGCTCACCCCCCCGACAGGGGAGGGCCAACACTGAAGCTTTCTTT.

A remark on this clonotype: One end of the junction varies from germline; a read error may be responsible. The chain carries TRBV28 and TRBJ2-7, with D perhaps matching TRBD1 or TRBD2 (5 bases each). Germline V gene sequence: CDR1 MDHEN, CDR2 SYDVKM. The length of the CDR3 is 16 residues. The CDR3 DNA follows: TGTGCCAGCAGTTCGCAGGATCCGGGACCCTCCTACGGGCAGTACTTC. Translated, it gives CASSSQDPGPSYGQYF.

This clonotype has just a few counts. V usage is TRBV10-3 and J usage is TRBJ2-1; 9 positions agree with TRBD1. The J segment lost 8 bases and the V segment lost 2 bases, leaving 13 bases of the junction unmatched. Germline V lookup: CDR1 ENHRY, CDR2 SYGVKD. The CDR3 loop spans 17 amino acids. The CDR3 reads CAISETAGTGLRDEQFF. For the CDR3, the DNA is TGTGCCATCAGTGAGACAGCCGGGACAGGGTTAAGGGATGAGCAGTTCTTC.

Regarding this clonotype: It may be a read error: a sequence one base away is much more abundant. The V and J genes are TRBV4-1 and TRBJ2-2, with D perhaps TRBD1 (5 bases). Per the germline V gene, CDR1 is MGHRA and CDR2 is YSYEKL. CDR3 length: 15 residues. This chain's CDR3 is CASGQDAGWAGELFF. In DNA form, the CDR3 reads TGCGCCAGCGGCCAAGACGCAGGGTGGGCCGGGGAGCTGTTTTTT.

In this sample, this clonotype turned up many times. The chain uses TRBV9 and TRBJ2-2; no definite D call. Germline V gene lookup returns CDR1 SGDLS and CDR2 YYNGEE. With 4 bases removed from V and 3 bases from J, the gap between germline ends came to 7 bases. The CDR3 runs to 13 residues. The CDR3 nucleotides are TGTGCCAGCAGCTGGTCTTACACCGGGGAGCTGTTTTTT. Translation gives CASSWSYTGELFF.

The genes are TRBV9 and TRBJ2-7; 8 bases are shared with TRBD2. With V trimmed by 7 bases and J by 1 base, 10 bases remained unmatched. The CDR3 extends over 15 amino acids. CDR1 is SGDLS, CDR2 YYNGEE, per germline. CDR3 sequence reads: CASGPGLVGSYEQYF. The CDR3 region has the DNA TGTGCCAGCGGCCCGGGACTAGTGGGTTCCTACGAGCAGTACTTC.

As regards this clonotype: A junction boundary mismatches the germline segment, possibly from a read error. V and J are TRBV27 and TRBJ1-5, with TRBD1 identical over 7 bases. Germline CDR1 MNHEY, CDR2 SMNVEV (reference sequence). The CDR3 is 13 residues long. CDR3 DNA sequence: TGTGCCAGCAGCCGGACAGGCAATCGGCCCCAGCATTTT. It is translated as CASSRTGNRPQHF.

This chain links TRBV20-1 with TRBJ1-1, with D possibly being TRBD1 (6 bases). Trimming left V 4 bases short and J 4 bases short, with 19 bases between. Germline V gives CDR1 DFQATT, CDR2 SNEGSKA (reference sequence). The CDR3 has 15 amino acids. In nucleotides, the CDR3 is TGCAGTGCTATTATCTACAGGGAAAGGAGCACTGAAGCTTTCTTT. It translates to CSAIIYRERSTEAFF.

A remark on this clonotype: The junction departs from the called germline gene at one end, perhaps through a read error. The chain links TRBV27 to TRBJ1-4; D unresolved. The CDR3 runs 14 residues. CDR1 is MNHEY and CDR2 is SMNVEV in the germline V gene (reference sequence). CDR3 in DNA: TGTGCCAGCGGTTTAGTGCTCGGTAATGAAAAACTGTTTTTT. Its protein product is CASGLVLGNEKLFF.

This clonotype came up many times. The chain carries TRBV6-5 and TRBJ1-1; D remains unclear. Per germline, CDR1 MNHEY and CDR2 SVGAGI. The CDR3 runs 14 residues. V was cut by 2 bases and J by 0 bases, with 7 bases left in between. The chain's CDR3 is CASSYTAMNTEAFF. CDR3 DNA sequence: TGTGCCAGCAGTTACACAGCCATGAACACTGAAGCTTTCTTT.

This clonotype was detected many times. The chain links TRBV4-1 to TRBJ1-5, with D uncertain. This CDR3 has 16 amino acids. V was shortened by 3 bases and J by 1 base, with 13 bases between the two germline ends. The germline V gene encodes CDR1 MGHRA and CDR2 YSYEKL. The CDR3 is CASSHKPPGSNQPQHF. CDR3 nucleotides: TGCGCCAGCAGCCACAAGCCTCCGGGGAGCAATCAGCCCCAGCATTTT.